The clone carrying this TCR beta chain was recorded at least ten times. V was cut by 6 bases and J by 4 bases, with 16 bases left in between. CDR3 size: 14 residues. The entry originates in a study of regulatory T cells in long-lasting Graves disease. Arm-PCR of CDR3 regions and iRepertoire HTBI primers were used to build TCR beta libraries. TCRdb re-analysed the multiplex PCR reads in MiXCR, keeping a single row per CDR3 protein. This table holds 400,000 to 450,000 distinct CDR3 sequences, about 16% found once. Documented time point: newly diagnosed GD, antithyroid drugs for less than 3 months. Researchers made the TCR library from RNA that was extracted from PBMCs. These data were also filed under a second study, of T cells in Graves' hyperthyroidism and ophthalmopathy. That study adds: The blood repertoire included most of the expanded thyroid clonotypes above 0.001.

This sequence joins TRBV12-3 or TRBV12-4 and TRBJ2-7; D gene ambiguous. The receptor was isolated from a young woman with Graves disease. The source was peripheral blood mononuclear cells (PBMCs), collected at new diagnosis, from a patient treated with antithyroid drugs. In DNA, the CDR3 is TGTGCCAGCAGCTACTGGGTTAGGACGTACGAGCAGTACTTC. Encoded protein: CASSYWVRTYEQYF.